These 5 T cell receptor beta chains were sequenced from one sample in a study of naive and memory T cell subsets. Both TRBC1 and TRBC2 were covered by a beta constant-region primer of two equimolar oligonucleotides. Four rounds of PCR amplified the ligated cDNA using nested alpha and beta constant-region primers plus SP2. TCRdb re-called the UMI-ligation and nested PCR reads with MiXCR, one entry per CDR3 protein. The profile covers some 17,000 distinct CDR3 sequences, with 8.7% appearing a single time and more than 20% taken by the ten largest. Sequencing was performed on central memory CD8+ T cells from blood. The receptors stem from a human donor in good health.

At least ten counts were recorded for this clonotype. V usage is TRBV5-4 and J usage is TRBJ2-1, with D possibly being TRBD2 (5 bases). V dropped 2 bases and J dropped 4 bases, with 10 bases sitting between them. This CDR3 is built from 14 residues. The germline V gene has CDR1 SGHNT and CDR2 YYREEE (reference sequence). The CDR3 DNA reads TGTGCCAGCAGCTTTTTTGGGAGTTACAATGAGCAGTTCTTC. It encodes CASSFFGSYNEQFF. The whole variable domain, filled in from reference TRBV5-4 and TRBJ2-1, reads ETGVTQSPTHLIKTRGQQVTLRCSSQSGHNTVSWYQQALGQGPQFIFQYYREEENGRGNFPPRFSGLQFPNYSSELNVNALELDDSALYLCASSFFGSYNEQFFGPGTRLTVL.

This clonotype was detected a few times. The genes are TRBV6-2 or TRBV6-3 and TRBJ1-1; D gene unclear. V dropped 6 bases and J dropped 0 bases, with 8 bases sitting between them. The germline V gene has CDR1 MNHEY and CDR2 SVGEGT. The CDR3 runs 13 residues. The CDR3 sequence: CASSGPMNTEAFF. CDR3 nucleotide sequence: TGTGCCAGCAGCGGACCTATGAACACTGAAGCTTTCTTT.

V is TRBV10-3 and J is TRBJ2-3, with TRBD2 identical over 9 bases. With V trimmed by 4 bases and J by 4 bases, 3 bases remained unmatched. Germline CDR1 ENHRY, CDR2 SYGVKD. The CDR3 sequence is 14 residues long. The CDR3 reads CAISAAGGSDTQYF. The CDR3 nucleotides are TGTGCCATCAGTGCCGCGGGGGGGTCAGATACGCAGTATTTT.

This clonotype was counted a few times. The chain recombines TRBV6-7 with TRBJ2-3; D call uncertain. TRBV6-7 has ORF status, its function being uncertain. The CDR3 spans 15 residues. Trimming left V 0 bases short and J 2 bases short, with 9 bases between. The CDR3 nucleotides are TGTGCCAGCAGTTACTCGAGACAACTCACAGATACGCAGTATTTT. This codes for CASSYSRQLTDTQYF.

This clonotype was seen at least ten times. The chain carries TRBV20-1 and TRBJ1-2, with unresolved D. Looked up from germline, CDR1 is DFQATT and CDR2 is SNEGSKA (reference sequence). The germline V and J ends were trimmed by 0 bases and 4 bases, with 12 bases remaining between them. The CDR3 is made up of 14 amino acids. CDR3 loop: CSARDLAAAYGYTF. CDR3 DNA: TGCAGTGCTAGAGATCTGGCAGCAGCCTATGGCTACACCTTC.